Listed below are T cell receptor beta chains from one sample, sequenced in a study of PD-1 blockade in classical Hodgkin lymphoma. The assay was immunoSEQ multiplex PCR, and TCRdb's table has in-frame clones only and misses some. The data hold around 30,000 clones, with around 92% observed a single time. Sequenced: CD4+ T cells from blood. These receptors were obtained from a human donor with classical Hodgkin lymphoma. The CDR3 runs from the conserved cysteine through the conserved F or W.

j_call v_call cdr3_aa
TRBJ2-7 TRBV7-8 CASSLARVPGEQYF
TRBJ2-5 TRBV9 CASSVGLGQNQETQYF
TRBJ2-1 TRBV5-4 CASSPTGYIEQFF
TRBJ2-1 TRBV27 CASSLWTGGEQFF
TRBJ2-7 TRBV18 CASSPPGVSSYEQYF
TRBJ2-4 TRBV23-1 CAGLNRGDIQYF
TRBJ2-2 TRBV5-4 CASSLAGAGGNAGELFF
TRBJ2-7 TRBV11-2 CASSLGTTSYEQYF
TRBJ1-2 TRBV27 CASSLKGAYGYTF
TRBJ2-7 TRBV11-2 CASSTSRGGGEQYF
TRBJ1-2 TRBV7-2 CASSLGAGTDYGYTF
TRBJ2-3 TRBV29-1 CSVRLAGGYNTQYF
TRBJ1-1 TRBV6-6 CASSHQTGGTVTEAFF
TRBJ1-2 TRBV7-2 CASSRELSGSGYTF
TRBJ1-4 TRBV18 CASSPQGSKLFF
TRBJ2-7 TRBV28 CASSLVTGERSEQYF
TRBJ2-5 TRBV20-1 CSAEKTTQYF
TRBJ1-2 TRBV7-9 CASSPDREAGYTF
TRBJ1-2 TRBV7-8 CASSLRTGASGGYTF
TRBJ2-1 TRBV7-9 CASSLNNYNEQFF
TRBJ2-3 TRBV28 CASSLGDRYTDTQYF
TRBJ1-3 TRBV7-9 CASSLAGSSGNTIYF